The clone carrying this T cell receptor beta chain was found a few times. Its antigen is unidentified. These data come from a study of T-cell memory formation after mild COVID-19. Study-level findings and limits: Clones contracting over day 15 to 85 were CD4/CD8 balanced, with later expanders leaning CD4+. Second-wave clones with a day 37 peak had unconfirmed SARS-CoV-2 specificity.

The CDR3 loop spans 14 amino acids. The V end lost 2 bases, the J end lost 7 bases, and 15 bases lay between the germline ends. Germline V gene data show CDR1 as MNHNS and CDR2 as SASEGT. Sample barcodes and UMIs were carried by the TCR alpha and TCR beta cDNA libraries that 5'RACE generated with constant-segment primers. TCRdb re-called the 5' RACE reads through MiXCR, storing one row per CDR3 protein. The sample carries roughly 410,000 distinct CDR3 sequences, roughly 26% recorded once. The sample was PBMCs or a T cell subset sorted from them (not recorded which). The sequence came from an adult woman who had mild COVID-19 (a few samples of this study predate the infection). Cell type and time point are not known. The V gene is TRBV6-1, the J gene TRBJ2-7, with TRBD2 as a possible D gene (5 bases). The CDR3 reads CASSEFSARGEQYF. The CDR3 DNA follows: TGTGCCAGCAGTGAATTCAGCGCCAGAGGGGAGCAGTACTTC.